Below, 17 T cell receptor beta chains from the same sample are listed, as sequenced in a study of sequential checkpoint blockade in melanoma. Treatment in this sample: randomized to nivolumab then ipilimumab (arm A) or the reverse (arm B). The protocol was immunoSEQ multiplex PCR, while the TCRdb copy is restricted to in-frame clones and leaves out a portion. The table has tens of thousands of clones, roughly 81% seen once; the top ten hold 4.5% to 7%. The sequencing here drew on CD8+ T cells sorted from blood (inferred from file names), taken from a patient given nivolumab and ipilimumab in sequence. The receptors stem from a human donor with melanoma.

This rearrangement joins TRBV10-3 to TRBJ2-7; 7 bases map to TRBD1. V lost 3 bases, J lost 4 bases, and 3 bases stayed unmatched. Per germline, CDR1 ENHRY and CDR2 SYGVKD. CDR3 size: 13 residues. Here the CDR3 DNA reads TGTGCCATCAGTGAAGGGACAGTATACGAGCAGTACTTC. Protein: CAISEGTVYEQYF.

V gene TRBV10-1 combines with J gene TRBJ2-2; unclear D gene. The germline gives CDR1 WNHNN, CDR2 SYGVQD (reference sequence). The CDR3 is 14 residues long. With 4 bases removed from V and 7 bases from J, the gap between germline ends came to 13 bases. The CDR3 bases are TGCGCCAGCAGTGCCGGTTCCGTTGGCGGGGAGCTGTTTTTT. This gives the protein CASSAGSVGGELFF.

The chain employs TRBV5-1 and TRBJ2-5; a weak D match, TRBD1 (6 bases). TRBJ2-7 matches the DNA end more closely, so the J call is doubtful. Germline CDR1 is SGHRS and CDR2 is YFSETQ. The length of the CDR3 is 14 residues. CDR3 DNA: TGCGCCAGCAGCTTGGCCTCTACAGGGAACGAGCAGTACTTC. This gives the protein CASSLASTGNEQYF.

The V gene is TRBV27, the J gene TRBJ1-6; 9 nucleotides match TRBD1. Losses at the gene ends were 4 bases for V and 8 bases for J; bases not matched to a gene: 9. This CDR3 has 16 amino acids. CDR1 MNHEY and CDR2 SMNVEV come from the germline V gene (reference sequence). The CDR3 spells CASSSGTGSSDSPLHF. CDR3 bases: TGTGCCAGCAGTTCCGGGACAGGGTCAAGTGATTCACCCCTCCACTTT.

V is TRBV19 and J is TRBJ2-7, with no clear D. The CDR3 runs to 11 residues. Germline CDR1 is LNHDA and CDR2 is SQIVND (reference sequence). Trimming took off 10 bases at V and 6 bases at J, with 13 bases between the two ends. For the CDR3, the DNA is TGTGCCACCTCTTCCAGTATCGAGCAGTACTTC. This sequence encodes CATSSSIEQYF. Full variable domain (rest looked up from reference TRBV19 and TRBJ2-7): DGGITQSPKYLFRKEGQNVTLSCEQNLNHDAMYWYRQDPGQGLRLIYYSQIVNDFQKGDIAEGYSVSREKKESFPLTVTSAQKNPTAFYLCATSSSIEQYFGPGTRLTVT.

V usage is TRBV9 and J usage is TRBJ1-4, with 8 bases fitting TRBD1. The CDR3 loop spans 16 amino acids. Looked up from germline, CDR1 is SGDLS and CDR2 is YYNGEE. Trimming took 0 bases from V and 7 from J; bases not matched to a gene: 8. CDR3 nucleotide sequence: TGTGCCAGCAGCGTAGCCGCGACAGGGGAAGGTGAAAAACTGTTTTTT. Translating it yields CASSVAATGEGEKLFF.

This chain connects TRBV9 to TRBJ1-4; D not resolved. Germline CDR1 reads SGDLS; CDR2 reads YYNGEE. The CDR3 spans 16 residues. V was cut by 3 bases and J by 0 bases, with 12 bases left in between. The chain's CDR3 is CASSETGYATNEKLFF. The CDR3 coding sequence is TGTGCCAGCAGCGAAACGGGGTACGCAACTAATGAAAAACTGTTTTTT.

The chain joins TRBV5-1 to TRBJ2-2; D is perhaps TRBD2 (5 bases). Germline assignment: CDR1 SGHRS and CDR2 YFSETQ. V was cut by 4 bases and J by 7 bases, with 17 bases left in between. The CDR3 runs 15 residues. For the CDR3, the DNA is TGCGCCAGCAGCCCCGAACTTGGGGAGAACGGGGAGCTGTTTTTT. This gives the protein CASSPELGENGELFF. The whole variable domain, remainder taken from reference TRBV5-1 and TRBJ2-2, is KAGVTQTPRYLIKTRGQQVTLSCSPISGHRSVSWYQQTPGQGLQFLFEYFSETQRNKGNFPGRFSGRQFSNSRSEMNVSTLELGDSALYLCASSPELGENGELFFGEGSRLTVL.

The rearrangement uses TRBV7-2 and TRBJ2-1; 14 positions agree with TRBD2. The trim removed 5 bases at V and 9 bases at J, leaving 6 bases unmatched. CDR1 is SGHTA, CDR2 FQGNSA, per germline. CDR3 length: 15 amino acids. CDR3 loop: CASSHGTSGSSEQFF. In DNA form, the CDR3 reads TGTGCCAGCAGCCACGGGACTAGCGGGAGTAGTGAGCAGTTCTTC.

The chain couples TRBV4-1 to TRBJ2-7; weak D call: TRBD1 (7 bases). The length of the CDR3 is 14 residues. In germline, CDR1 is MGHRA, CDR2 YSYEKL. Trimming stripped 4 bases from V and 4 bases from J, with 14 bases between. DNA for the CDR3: TGCGCCAGCAGCCCGGGCAGGGGGGAATACGAGCAGTACTTC. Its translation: CASSPGRGEYEQYF.

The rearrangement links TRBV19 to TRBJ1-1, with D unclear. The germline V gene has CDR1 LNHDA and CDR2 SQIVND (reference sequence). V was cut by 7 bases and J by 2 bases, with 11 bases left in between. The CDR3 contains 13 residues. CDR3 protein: CASTFVSNTEAFF. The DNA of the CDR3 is TGTGCCAGTACCTTTGTCAGTAACACTGAAGCTTTCTTT.

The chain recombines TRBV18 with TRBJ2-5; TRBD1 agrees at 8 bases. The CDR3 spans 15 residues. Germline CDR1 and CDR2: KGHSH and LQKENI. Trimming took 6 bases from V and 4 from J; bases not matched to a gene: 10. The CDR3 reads CASSPPDRVLETQYF. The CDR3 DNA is TGTGCCAGCTCCCCGCCGGACAGGGTTTTAGAGACCCAGTACTTC.

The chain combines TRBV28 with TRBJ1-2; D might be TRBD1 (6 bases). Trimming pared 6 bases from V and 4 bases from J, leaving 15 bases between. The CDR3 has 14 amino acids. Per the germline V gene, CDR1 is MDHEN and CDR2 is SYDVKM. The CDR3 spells CASRDRSSLYGYTF. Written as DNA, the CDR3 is TGTGCCAGCAGAGACAGGTCCTCCCTCTATGGCTACACCTTC.

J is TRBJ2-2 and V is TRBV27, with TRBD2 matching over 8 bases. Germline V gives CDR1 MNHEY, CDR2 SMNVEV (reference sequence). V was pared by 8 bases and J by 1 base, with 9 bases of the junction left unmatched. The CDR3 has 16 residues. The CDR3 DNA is TGTGCCAGCGGTGCGCAGCGGGAGTGGAACACCGGGGAGCTGTTTTTT. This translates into CASGAQREWNTGELFF.

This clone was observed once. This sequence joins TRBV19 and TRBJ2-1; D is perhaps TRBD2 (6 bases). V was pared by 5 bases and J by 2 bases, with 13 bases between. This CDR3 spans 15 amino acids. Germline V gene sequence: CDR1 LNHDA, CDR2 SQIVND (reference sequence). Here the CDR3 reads CASSLTSLPYNEQFF. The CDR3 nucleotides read TGTGCCAGTAGTCTCACTAGCCTCCCCTACAATGAGCAGTTCTTC.

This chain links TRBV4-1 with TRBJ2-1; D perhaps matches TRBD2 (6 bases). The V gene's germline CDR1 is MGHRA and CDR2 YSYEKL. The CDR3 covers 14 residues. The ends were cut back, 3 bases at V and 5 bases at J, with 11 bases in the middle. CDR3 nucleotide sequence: TGCGCCAGCAGCCAGCGCGGGGACGACAATGAGCAGTTCTTC. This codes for CASSQRGDDNEQFF.

In DNA, the CDR3 is TGCGCCAGCAGCCAAGTCGCGGGACAGGACTTAAACTATGGCTACACCTTC. Encoded protein: CASSQVAGQDLNYGYTF. This chain uses TRBV4-1 with TRBJ1-2; 8 bases are shared with TRBD1. The CDR3 has 17 residues. Trimming removed 1 base from V and 2 bases from J; junction bases left unmatched: 9. CDR1 and CDR2 (germline): MGHRA, YSYEKL.